This TCR beta chain was identified during a study of identical twins. Whole-study results and caveats: Compared with models, monozygotic twins showed more out-of-frame TCR alpha sharing. Partial confounding of zero-insertion analyses by invariant MAIT and iNKT cells was possible.

This clonotype occurred a few times. What it binds is not known. cDNA molecules carried unique molecular identifiers, and template switching added a universal primer site. In TCRdb, the 5' RACE reads were re-called with MiXCR into one record per CDR3 protein. Among roughly 250,000 distinct CDR3 sequences listed, around 7.6% were seen once. Only healthy Caucasians were enrolled as donors. The V end was cut by 1 base, the J end by 8 bases, with 5 bases between. Germline CDR1 is MGHRA and CDR2 is YSYEKL. The CDR3 spans 12 residues. The same sample was also used in a study of yellow fever vaccine responses in identical twins.

V usage is TRBV4-1 and J usage is TRBJ1-4; D is unclear. Sequencing was carried out using CD8+ T cells sorted from blood. The sequence came from a woman aged 18 to 35 in good health. CDR3 in DNA: TGCGCCAGCAGCCAAGGTGAAGAAAAACTGTTTTTT. Its protein is CASSQGEEKLFF.